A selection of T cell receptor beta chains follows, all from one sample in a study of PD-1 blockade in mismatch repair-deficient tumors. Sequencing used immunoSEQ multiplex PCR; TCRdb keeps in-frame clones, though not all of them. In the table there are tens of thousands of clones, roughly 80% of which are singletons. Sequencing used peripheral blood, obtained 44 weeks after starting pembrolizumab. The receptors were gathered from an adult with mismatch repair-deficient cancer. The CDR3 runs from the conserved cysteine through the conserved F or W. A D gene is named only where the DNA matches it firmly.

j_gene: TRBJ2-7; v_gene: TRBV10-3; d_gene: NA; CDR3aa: CAIRGPFPDEQYF; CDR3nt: TGTGCCATCCGGGGACCCTTTCCGGACGAGCAGTACTTC
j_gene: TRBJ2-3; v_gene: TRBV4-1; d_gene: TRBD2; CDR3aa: CASSLGLAGGNTQYF; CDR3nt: TGCGCCAGCAGCCTAGGACTAGCGGGAGGGAATACGCAGTATTTT
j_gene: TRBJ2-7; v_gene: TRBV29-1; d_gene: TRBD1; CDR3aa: CSVAGTGYEQYF; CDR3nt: TGCAGCGTTGCGGGGACAGGATACGAGCAGTACTTC
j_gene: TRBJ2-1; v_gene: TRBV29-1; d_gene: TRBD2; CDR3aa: CSAEAGTSGIEQFF; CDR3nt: TGCAGCGCTGAAGCCGGGACTAGCGGAATTGAGCAGTTCTTC
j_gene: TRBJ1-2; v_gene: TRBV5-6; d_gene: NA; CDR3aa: CASSLNNRGNYGYTF; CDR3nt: TGTGCCAGCAGCCTAAACAACCGGGGAAACTATGGCTACACCTTC
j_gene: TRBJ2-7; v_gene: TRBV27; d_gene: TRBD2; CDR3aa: CASSTSGSPRYEQYF; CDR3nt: TGTGCCAGCAGTACCAGCGGGAGCCCCCGGTACGAGCAGTACTTC
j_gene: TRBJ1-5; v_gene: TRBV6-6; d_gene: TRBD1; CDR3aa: CASSRGQDSNQPQHF; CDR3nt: TGTGCCAGCAGTCGTGGACAGGATAGCAATCAGCCCCAGCATTTT
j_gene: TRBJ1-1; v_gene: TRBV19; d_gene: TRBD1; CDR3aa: CASSLRQGGDAFF; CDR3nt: TGTGCCAGTAGTCTACGACAGGGTGGTGACGCTTTCTTT
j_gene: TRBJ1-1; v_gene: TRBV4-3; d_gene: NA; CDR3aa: CASSQERLSEAFF; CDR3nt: TGCGCCAGCAGCCAAGAACGGCTAAGTGAAGCTTTCTTT
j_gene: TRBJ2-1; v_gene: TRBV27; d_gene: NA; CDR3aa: CASSREGDTYNEQFF; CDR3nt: TGTGCCAGCAGCCGCGAGGGGGACACCTACAATGAGCAGTTCTTC